This T cell receptor (beta chain) originates from a study of control samples from healthy donors and cancer patients. This table comes from immunoSEQ multiplex PCR, and its TCRdb copy is limited to in-frame clones, with some not included. Here the sample spans roughly 160,000 clones, around 96% being singletons. The germline gives CDR1 SGHAT, CDR2 FQDESV (reference sequence). CDR3 length: 15 amino acids. V lost 1 base, J lost 5 bases, and 3 bases stayed unmatched. The sample consisted of blood. This sequence joins TRBV11-1 and TRBJ2-1; 9 nucleotides line up with TRBD2. This clonotype originated in a woman younger than 45 in good health. The DNA for the CDR3 is TGTGCCAGCAGCTTAGTGGTAGCGGGGGACAATGAGCAGTTCTTC. It yields the protein CASSLVVAGDNEQFF.